This passage covers 28 T cell receptor beta chains from one sample sequenced in a study of blood T cell repertoires in COVID-19. Data came from immunoSEQ multiplex PCR; TCRdb stores just in-frame clones and leaves some out. The profile shows a few hundred thousand clones, roughly nine tenths of them singletons. The sequencing sample was made of PBMCs or T cells enriched from blood (not recorded which). These receptors were obtained from a woman aged 50 to 60 who had been exposed to COVID-19.

The V gene is TRBV19, the J gene TRBJ1-2; 7 bases are shared with TRBD1. The CDR3 consists of 14 residues. V gave up 9 bases and J gave up 7 bases; unmatched junction bases: 14. From germline, CDR1 is LNHDA and CDR2 SQIVND (reference sequence). In nucleotides, the CDR3 is TGTGCCAGCTCCACACCCGACAGGGTTGGTGGCTACACCTTC. Its translation is CASSTPDRVGGYTF.

V and J are TRBV11-1 and TRBJ2-7; TRBD2 agrees at 7 bases. The CDR3 contains 15 residues. Losses at the gene ends were 7 bases for V and 2 bases for J; bases not matched to a gene: 11. CDR1 and CDR2 (germline): SGHAT, FQDESV (reference sequence). CDR3: CASIREPGGAYEQYF. The CDR3 DNA reads TGTGCCAGCATCCGCGAACCGGGGGGAGCCTACGAGCAGTACTTC.

V usage is TRBV19 and J usage is TRBJ2-6; TRBD1 matches 7 bases. Germline V CDR1 and CDR2: LNHDA, SQIVND (reference sequence). V lost 4 bases and J lost 5; bases outside the gene matches: 11. The CDR3 spans 17 residues. This CDR3 is CASSRGTDPLWANVLTF. The DNA for the CDR3 is TGTGCCAGTAGTAGGGGGACAGACCCTCTCTGGGCCAACGTCCTGACTTTC. Supplemented by reference TRBV19 and TRBJ2-6, the full variable domain reads DGGITQSPKYLFRKEGQNVTLSCEQNLNHDAMYWYRQDPGQGLRLIYYSQIVNDFQKGDIAEGYSVSREKKESFPLTVTSAQKNPTAFYLCASSRGTDPLWANVLTFGAGSRLTVL.

The J gene is TRBJ2-5, the V gene TRBV5-1; a weak D match, TRBD1 (5 bases). The CDR3 contains 14 residues. V was clipped by 0 bases and J by 1 base, with 7 bases between them. The germline V gene has CDR1 SGHRS and CDR2 YFSETQ. In nucleotides, the CDR3 is TGCGCCAGCAGCTTGGACAGGCCCCAAGAGACCCAGTACTTC. Residues: CASSLDRPQETQYF.

This clone has a single count. The gene calls are TRBV5-1 and TRBJ1-6; possibly TRBD1 for D (6 bases). CDR1 is SGHRS and CDR2 is YFSETQ in the germline V gene. The V end was cut by 0 bases, the J end by 9 bases, with 7 bases between. The CDR3 consists of 13 residues. The CDR3 nucleotides are TGCGCCAGCAGCTTGGACAGGGTTTCACCCCTCCACTTT. Its translation is CASSLDRVSPLHF.

In nucleotides, the CDR3 is TGTGCCATCAGTGAACCTCGATTTACAGGCGGTATCGGCTACACCTTC. The encoded protein is CAISEPRFTGGIGYTF. The chain is built from TRBV10-3 and TRBJ1-2, with D possibly TRBD1 on 5 matching bases. Trimming cost V 3 bases and J 8 bases, with 22 bases left between them. This CDR3 is built from 16 residues. Germline V gene sequence: CDR1 ENHRY, CDR2 SYGVKD.

The chain carries TRBV19 and TRBJ2-5; 7 bases agree with TRBD2. Per germline, CDR1 LNHDA and CDR2 SQIVND (reference sequence). This CDR3 region has 12 residues. Trimming cost V 9 bases and J 3 bases; bases outside gene matches: 4. The CDR3 bases are TGTGCCAGCAGCCGGGGGGAAGAGACCCAGTACTTC. This sequence encodes CASSRGEETQYF.

This clone was observed a handful of times. This chain joins TRBV19 and TRBJ1-2, with D tentatively TRBD1 (6 bases). Germline CDR1 is LNHDA and CDR2 is SQIVND (reference sequence). V was shortened by 9 bases and J by 4 bases, with 18 bases between the two germline ends. The CDR3 extends over 14 amino acids. DNA for the CDR3: TGTGCCAGCGACACAGGGTATTTTGGCTATGGCTACACCTTC. It specifies CASDTGYFGYGYTF. Supplemented by reference TRBV19 and TRBJ1-2, the full variable domain reads DGGITQSPKYLFRKEGQNVTLSCEQNLNHDAMYWYRQDPGQGLRLIYYSQIVNDFQKGDIAEGYSVSREKKESFPLTVTSAQKNPTAFYLCASDTGYFGYGYTFGSGTRLTVV.

The chain joins TRBV28 to TRBJ2-3, with TRBD1 identical over 9 bases. The CDR3 sequence is 14 residues long. The germline CDR1 and CDR2 sequences are MDHEN and SYDVKM. V dropped 5 bases and J dropped 11; count of bases not matched to a gene: 11. The DNA for the CDR3 is TGTGCCAGCAGTCCGATGACAGGGGGGGGGAGGCAGTATTTT. The encoded protein is CASSPMTGGGRQYF.

A note on this clone: The sample carries other DNA sequences with the same CDR3. The chain combines TRBV4-1 with TRBJ1-1; the D gene is possibly TRBD1 (6 bases). Per the germline V gene, CDR1 is MGHRA and CDR2 is YSYEKL. The CDR3 covers 14 residues. V was clipped by 0 bases and J by 1 base, with 6 bases between them. This CDR3 reads CASSQDRGNTEAFF. Here the CDR3 DNA reads TGCGCCAGCAGCCAAGACAGGGGGAACACTGAAGCTTTCTTT.

The rearrangement joins TRBV6-6 to TRBJ2-5, with 9 bases aligning to TRBD2. CDR1 is MNHNY, CDR2 SVGAGI, per germline (reference sequence). The CDR3 extends over 15 amino acids. Unmatched junction bases numbered 7, after V lost 7 bases and J lost 1 base. The CDR3 DNA sequence: TGTGCCAGCACCAATAGCGGGGGCCCCCAAGAGACCCAGTACTTC. It translates to CASTNSGGPQETQYF.

As to this clone: The sample holds other DNA sequences that translate to the same CDR3. CDR3 DNA sequence: TGTGCCAGCAGTTTAAGGGGGTCCTACAATGAGCAGTTCTTC. It translates to CASSLRGSYNEQFF. The chain recombines TRBV28 with TRBJ2-1; TRBD1 is a possible D gene (6 bases). The CDR3 is 14 residues long. V was shortened by 2 bases and J by 1 base, with 6 bases between the two germline ends. Germline CDR1 and CDR2: MDHEN and SYDVKM.

The gene calls are TRBV7-9 and TRBJ1-6, with TRBD1 as a possible D gene (5 bases). The CDR3 runs to 14 residues. Germline assignment: CDR1 SEHNR and CDR2 FQNEAQ (reference sequence). V was shortened by 3 bases and J by 8 bases, with 11 bases between the two germline ends. The CDR3 region is CASSFAGGDSPLHF. The CDR3 nucleotides are TGTGCCAGCAGCTTCGCGGGGGGGGATTCACCCCTCCACTTT.

The V and J genes are TRBV5-4 and TRBJ2-2, with 8 positions matching TRBD2. The V segment lost 4 bases and the J segment 0 bases; nucleotides outside the gene matches: 5. The CDR3 is made up of 16 amino acids. CDR1 is SGHNT, CDR2 YYREEE, per germline (reference sequence). CDR3 protein: CASSPSGGANTGELFF. CDR3 nucleotide sequence: TGTGCCAGCAGCCCTTCCGGGGGGGCGAACACCGGGGAGCTGTTTTTT.

This chain joins TRBV5-4 and TRBJ2-7, with 13 bases matching TRBD2. This CDR3 spans 15 amino acids. Germline V gene sequence: CDR1 SGHNT, CDR2 YYREEE (reference sequence). The trim removed 3 bases at V and 5 bases at J, leaving 5 bases unmatched. The CDR3, as DNA: TGTGCCAGCAGCTCCCCGGGGACTAGCGGGGACGAGCAGTACTTC. This translates into CASSSPGTSGDEQYF.

This chain connects TRBV2 to TRBJ2-7; D is ambiguous. Germline V CDR1 and CDR2: SNHLY, FYNNEI. Trimming left V 7 bases short and J 4 bases short, with 11 bases between. The CDR3 consists of 12 residues. CDR3 nucleotide sequence: TGTGCCAGCAACCAGGCTCTGTACGAGCAGTACTTC. Its translation is CASNQALYEQYF.

This sequence joins TRBV5-1 and TRBJ2-7, with TRBD1 identical over 8 bases. The CDR3 contains 14 residues. The ends lost 2 bases at V and 6 bases at J; junction bases unmatched: 7. Germline assignment: CDR1 SGHRS and CDR2 YFSETQ. CDR3: CASSLIPGTGEQYF. The CDR3 DNA follows: TGCGCCAGCAGCTTAATACCTGGGACAGGCGAGCAGTACTTC.

This clone was seen a handful of times. V usage is TRBV10-2 and J usage is TRBJ2-7; TRBD1 matches 10 bases. The germline gives CDR1 WSHSY, CDR2 SAAADI. This CDR3 spans 12 amino acids. Unmatched junction bases numbered 3, after V lost 6 bases and J lost 7 bases. CDR3: CASRGTGEEQYF. CDR3 in DNA: TGCGCCAGCAGGGGGACAGGGGAAGAGCAGTACTTC.

The rearrangement links TRBV28 to TRBJ1-6; D not certain. V dropped 3 bases and J dropped 9 bases, with 15 bases sitting between them. CDR3 length: 15 residues. The germline gives CDR1 MDHEN, CDR2 SYDVKM. In DNA form, the CDR3 reads TGTGCCAGCAGTTTCTCGGATTTTGGCGGTTCACCCCTCCACTTT. Translating it yields CASSFSDFGGSPLHF.

The V call is TRBV5-1, the J call TRBJ1-5; the D gene is possibly TRBD1 (5 bases). CDR1 and CDR2 from the germline V gene are SGHRS and YFSETQ. Trimming cost V 4 bases and J 4 bases, with 9 bases left between them. The CDR3 spans 13 residues. The CDR3 loop is CASSHTGNQPQHF. DNA for the CDR3: TGCGCCAGCAGCCACACAGGAAATCAGCCCCAGCATTTT.

CDR3 nucleotide sequence: TGTGCCCGCTCGCCGGCGGGGAACTTGAACACCGGGGAGCTGTTTTTT. Its translation: CARSPAGNLNTGELFF. The rearrangement uses TRBV2 and TRBJ2-2; D perhaps matches TRBD2 (6 bases). V dropped 11 bases and J dropped 1 base, with 20 bases sitting between them. Germline CDR1 is SNHLY and CDR2 is FYNNEI. There are 16 residues in the CDR3.

V usage is TRBV28 and J usage is TRBJ2-5; D gene uncertain. The germline V gene has CDR1 MDHEN and CDR2 SYDVKM. The V end was cut by 3 bases, the J end by 3 bases, with 8 bases between. The CDR3 spans 13 residues. The CDR3 reads CASSLGREETQYF. For the CDR3, the DNA is TGTGCCAGCAGTTTGGGCCGCGAAGAGACCCAGTACTTC.

This sequence joins TRBV10-1 and TRBJ1-4; D not certain. CDR1 is WNHNN, CDR2 SYGVQD, per germline (reference sequence). Trimming stripped 2 bases from V and 1 base from J, with 11 bases between. The CDR3 length is 16 residues. In DNA, the CDR3 is TGCGCCAGCAGTGAGACAAGACACGTAACTAATGAAAAACTGTTTTTT. Its protein product is CASSETRHVTNEKLFF.

This chain connects TRBV28 to TRBJ1-2; TRBD1 aligns across 8 bases. The CDR3 has 13 amino acids. J gave up 6 bases and V 6 bases, and 6 bases lay outside the gene matches. Germline V gene lookup returns CDR1 MDHEN and CDR2 SYDVKM. The CDR3 spells CASSWGRGHGYTF. As DNA, the CDR3 is TGTGCCAGCAGCTGGGGCAGGGGGCATGGCTACACCTTC.

This sequence joins TRBV2 and TRBJ1-5, with 10 bases lining up with TRBD1. The CDR3 sequence is 15 residues long. CDR1 and CDR2 from the germline V gene are SNHLY and FYNNEI. J was trimmed by 6 bases and V by 4 bases; bases with no gene match: 6. CDR3 sequence (DNA): TGTGCCAGCAGTGGGCCCGGGACAGGGGCTCAGCCCCAGCATTTT. This gives the protein CASSGPGTGAQPQHF.

V gene TRBV6-1 combines with J gene TRBJ2-7; 9 bases match TRBD1. Trimming at V came to 4 bases and at J to 0 bases, leaving 10 bases not matched to a gene. Germline loops: CDR1 MNHNS, CDR2 SASEGT. The CDR3 has 17 residues. CDR3 region: CASSVGYGQGRSYEQYF. CDR3 bases: TGTGCCAGCAGTGTCGGCTATGGACAGGGGCGCTCCTACGAGCAGTACTTC.

The V and J genes are TRBV7-2 and TRBJ2-3, with D uncertain. Per the germline V gene, CDR1 is SGHTA and CDR2 is FQGNSA. Trimming removed 1 base at V and 0 bases at J, with 11 bases between. The CDR3 extends over 16 amino acids. The CDR3 spells CASSLGLASSTDTQYF. Here the CDR3 DNA reads TGTGCCAGCAGCTTAGGTCTGGCCTCTAGCACAGATACGCAGTATTTT.

The V and J genes are TRBV5-4 and TRBJ2-3, with TRBD1 matching over 11 bases. CDR3 length equals 14 residues. The trim removed 6 bases at V and 6 bases at J, leaving 6 bases unmatched. In germline, CDR1 is SGHNT, CDR2 YYREEE (reference sequence). The CDR3 loop is CASNGQGAGDTQYF. The CDR3 DNA reads as TGTGCCAGCAACGGACAGGGGGCGGGGGATACGCAGTATTTT.